This TCR beta chain stems from a study of vaccination and CD4 T cells after COVID-19. Cultured CD4+ T-cell DNA underwent Oncomine TCR Beta short-read sequencing. A single record per CDR3 protein comes from TCRdb applying MiXCR to the PCR reads. The repertoire has approximately 11,000 distinct CDR3 sequences, 55% to 75% of them found once; the top ten carry roughly 25%. The CDR3 covers 14 residues. Germline V gene lookup returns CDR1 LNHDA and CDR2 SQIVND (reference sequence). Trimming took 6 bases from V and 4 from J; bases not matched to a gene: 6. Treatment in this sample: approximately nine-day PBMC culture with coronavirus spike peptide pools or control peptides (ViraFEST assay). Comment on this clonotype: What it recognizes is unknown.

This chain links TRBV19 with TRBJ1-1, with 9 bases fitting TRBD1. The sequence was collected from a human donor who had recovered from COVID-19. The sequencing sample was made of CD4+ T cells from blood, cultured in vitro. CDR3 bases: TGTGCCAGTAGCATACCGGGACAGGGCACTGAAGCTTTCTTT. Translating gives CASSIPGQGTEAFF.